The subject of this entry is one T cell receptor beta chain. Each sample provided at least 5 micrograms of extracted total RNA. A second PCR, run for about 7 to 12 cycles, used a sample-barcoded 5' primer plus a J-beta primer mix. In TCRdb, the 5' RACE reads were re-called with MiXCR into one record per CDR3 protein. Altogether 650,000 to 1,000,000 distinct CDR3 sequences are present, about 36% being singletons, with the ten largest covering approximately 13%. There are 15 residues in the CDR3. The junction had 5 bases not matched to a gene; V was cut back by 0 bases and J by 7 bases. CDR1 DFQATT and CDR2 SNEGSKA come from the germline V gene (reference sequence). The sample originates from a study of blood T cells in healthy people across ages.

This sequence joins TRBV20-1 and TRBJ2-1; 11 nucleotides match TRBD2. The sequence derives from a man younger than 30 in good health. Sequencing input: blood. CDR3 sequence reads: CSARELAGVGNEQFF. The CDR3 DNA is TGCAGTGCTAGAGAACTAGCGGGGGTAGGAAATGAGCAGTTCTTC.